Listed below are T cell receptor beta chains from one sample, sequenced in a study of T cell repertoires in cytomegalovirus infection. TCRdb itself ran the reads through MiXCR, one entry per CDR3 protein. The sample holds 250,000 to 300,000 distinct CDR3 sequences, less than 25% seen once. These receptors have no known antigen. The sequenced sample was cultured PBMCs, obtained from culture after CMV antigen stimulation. These receptors were taken from a human donor in good health (CMV status not recorded). Some clones in this sample may be carry-over from other donors' samples. The CDR3 runs from the conserved cysteine through the conserved F or W. D genes are given only for firm matches. Not all rows give a size; the values are once, few, many and, for expanded clones, a class.

size	V	J	D	DNA	CDR3
NA	TRBV3-1	TRBJ1-1	NA	TGTGCCAGCAGCCAAAGAGAGGGGGGTCGAGAAGCTTTCTTT	CASSQREGGREAFF
NA	TRBV4-3	TRBJ2-1	NA	TGCGCCAGCAGCCTAAGGGGATCGACCCAATATGAGCAGTTCTTC	CASSLRGSTQYEQFF
few	TRBV12-5	TRBJ1-1	NA	TGTGCTAGTGCCCCCCAGGGGAACACTGAAGCTTTCTTT	CASAPQGNTEAFF
NA	TRBV20-1	TRBJ2-7	TRBD2	TGCAGTGCTAGAACGGGAGGGCAGTACTTC	CSARTGGQYF
NA	TRBV7-2	TRBJ2-1	NA	TGTGCCAGCAGACTCAACGCCGCGGTCGTCGATGAGCAGTTCTTC	CASRLNAAVVDEQFF
few	TRBV2	TRBJ1-3	NA	TGTGCCAGCAGTGAAGTTGACACCATATATTTT	CASSEVDTIYF
many	TRBV7-2	TRBJ2-7	NA	TGTGCCAGCAGCCCTCAGGGGACCGACGACGAGCAGTACTTC	CASSPQGTDDEQYF
NA	TRBV6-5	TRBJ2-3	TRBD1	TGTGCCAGCAGACAGGGGGCGCAGGATACGCAGTATTTT	CASRQGAQDTQYF
NA	TRBV6-8	TRBJ1-2	NA	TGTGCCAGCAAGAGGACGGTGGGAGCTAACTATGACTACACCTTC	CASKRTVGANYDYTF
NA	TRBV28	TRBJ2-3	TRBD1	TGTGCCAGCAGTCCCGGGACAGGGGGCAACACAGATACGCAGTATTTT	CASSPGTGGNTDTQYF
many	TRBV7-2	TRBJ1-4	NA	TGTGCCAGCAGCCGACAGGCCGGTAATGAAAAACTGTTTTTT	CASSRQAGNEKLFF
NA	TRBV6-5	TRBJ1-1	NA	TGTGCCAGCAGTTATGGGGCCGCAAGAGAAGCTTTCTTT	CASSYGAAREAFF
few	TRBV29-1	TRBJ2-3	NA	TGCAGCGTTGCTGGGGGAACAGATACGCAGTATTTT	CSVAGGTDTQYF
many	TRBV11-3	TRBJ1-5	NA	TGTGCCAGCAAAGTCCAGCGAGTTAATCGGTATAGCAATCAGCCCCAGCATTTT	CASKVQRVNRYSNQPQHF
NA	TRBV19	TRBJ1-5	NA	TGTGCCAGTGCGGACACACCCAATCAGCCCCAGCATTTT	CASADTPNQPQHF
NA	TRBV12-3/TRBV12-4	TRBJ1-1	NA	TGTGCCAGCAGTCCGGACAGCAGCACTGAAGCTTTCTTT	CASSPDSSTEAFF
few	TRBV27	TRBJ2-2	NA	TGTGCCAGTCCTGTCCGGGTCGAGACCGGGGAGCTGTTTTTT	CASPVRVETGELFF
NA	TRBV5-1	TRBJ2-5	NA	TGCGCCAGCAGCCTTTCGACAGGGAGGGAGACCCAGTACTTC	CASSLSTGRETQYF
NA	TRBV20-1	TRBJ2-3	TRBD2	TGCAGTGCTCGGGGGACTAGCGATGTCGGCACAGATACGCAGTATTTT	CSARGTSDVGTDTQYF
many	TRBV7-8	TRBJ1-2	NA	TGTGCCAGCAGCTCTGACGACAGACCGGGCTACACCTTC	CASSSDDRPGYTF
many	TRBV19	TRBJ1-5	NA	TGTGCCAGTACGGGACGGAAAAATCAGCCCCAGCATTTT	CASTGRKNQPQHF
few	TRBV14	TRBJ1-3	TRBD1	TGTGCCAGCAGCCAACTCCGACAGGGGGGAGACACCATATATTTT	CASSQLRQGGDTIYF
few	TRBV28	TRBJ2-1	NA	TGTGCCAGCAGTTTGTGGGTTTACAGTGAGCAGTTCTTC	CASSLWVYSEQFF
few	TRBV14	TRBJ2-3	NA	TGTGCCAGCAGCCAAGATTGGAGGGACCGCACAGATACGCAGTATTTT	CASSQDWRDRTDTQYF
NA	TRBV2	TRBJ1-4	NA	TGTGCCAGCAGTGAAGTTGGGCGGCCAGGTGAAAAACTGTTTTTT	CASSEVGRPGEKLFF
many	TRBV7-2	TRBJ1-5	TRBD1	TGTGCCAGCAGCTTTGACAGGGCTCAGCCCCAGCATTTT	CASSFDRAQPQHF
few	TRBV7-9	TRBJ1-1	NA	TGTGCCAGCAGCTTACTACAGAGGAACACTGAAGCTTTCTTT	CASSLLQRNTEAFF
NA	TRBV19	TRBJ2-1	NA	TGTGCCAGTAGTATAGAGGCCTTCTCCTACAATGAGCAGTTCTTC	CASSIEAFSYNEQFF
NA	TRBV28	TRBJ1-4	NA	TGTGCCACCAGCGGGGGTGGCGCCACAACTAATGAAAAACTGTTTTTT	CATSGGGATTNEKLFF
NA	TRBV27	TRBJ1-5	TRBD1	TGTGCCAGCAAGACAGGGGTGCAGCCCCAGCATTTT	CASKTGVQPQHF
many	TRBV12-3/TRBV12-4	TRBJ1-4	TRBD1	TGTGCCAGCAGTGGACAGGTGATTAATGAAAAACTGTTTTTT	CASSGQVINEKLFF
NA	TRBV18	TRBJ2-5	TRBD2	TGTGCCAGCTCTCCGGGACTAGCACCTCCCATGGGGGAGACCCAGTACTTC	CASSPGLAPPMGETQYF